This T cell receptor beta chain is from a study of CD8+ T cells in alopecia areata. Only one count was recorded for this clone. The antigen is not known. The study's findings and limits: In patients, TCRs were shared less clearly than in mice, and HLA may possibly be involved. Sequencing of scalp tissue also captures the resident alphabeta T cells of normal skin. Greater clonality was observed in lesional scalp samples, especially alopecia totalis/universalis, versus normal scalp.

Peripheral blood and lesional scalp punch biopsies came from alopecia areata patients. The CDR3 is 15 residues long. V lost 0 bases and J lost 6, with 14 bases in between. Germline V gene lookup returns CDR1 LGHNA and CDR2 YSLEER. Investigators isolated RNA and reverse transcribed it into cDNA to act as the sequencing template. Clones were sequenced by immunoSEQ multiplex PCR, and TCRdb holds only the in-frame ones, with some missing. Of 65,000 to 100,000 clones listed, roughly half were seen once; the top ten hold around 5%. The TCR originated in a human donor with alopecia areata. The specimen was NKG2D-high CD8+ T cells sorted from blood. V gene TRBV4-3 combines with J gene TRBJ1-2, with D possibly being TRBD1 (5 bases). Written as DNA, the CDR3 is TGCGCCAGCAGCCAAGATCAGGAGCAGGGCCATGGCTACACCTTC. It specifies CASSQDQEQGHGYTF.